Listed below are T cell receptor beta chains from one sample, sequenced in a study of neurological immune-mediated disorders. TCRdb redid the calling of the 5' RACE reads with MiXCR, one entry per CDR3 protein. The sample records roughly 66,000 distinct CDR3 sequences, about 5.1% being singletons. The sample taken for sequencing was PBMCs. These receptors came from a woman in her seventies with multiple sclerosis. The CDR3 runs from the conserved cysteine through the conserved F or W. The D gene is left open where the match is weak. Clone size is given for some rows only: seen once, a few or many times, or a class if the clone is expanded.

cdr3_aa: CASSFGRQVFF
cdr3_nt: TGTGCCAGCAGTTTCGGAAGACAGGTTTTCTTT
d_call: NA
j_call: TRBJ1-1
v_call: TRBV12-3/TRBV12-4
cdr3_length: 11
clone_size: many

cdr3_aa: CASSYPGTYSRGAVYEQFF
cdr3_nt: TGTGCCAGCAGCTACCCCGGGACATATAGCAGGGGGGCCGTTTATGAGCAGTTCTTC
d_call: NA
j_call: TRBJ2-1
v_call: TRBV7-2
cdr3_length: 19
clone_size: many

cdr3_aa: CASSGILMNTEAFF
cdr3_nt: TGTGCCAGCTCGGGGATCCTCATGAACACTGAAGCTTTCTTT
d_call: NA
j_call: TRBJ1-1
v_call: TRBV18
cdr3_length: 14
clone_size: many

cdr3_aa: CASSQTSGRLQETQYF
cdr3_nt: TGTGCCAGCAGCCAGACTAGCGGGAGGCTCCAAGAGACCCAGTACTTC
d_call: TRBD2
j_call: TRBJ2-5
v_call: TRBV6-5
cdr3_length: 16
clone_size: many

cdr3_aa: CASSLSGRSNQPQHF
cdr3_nt: TGTGCCAGCAGCTTAAGCGGACGAAGCAATCAGCCCCAGCATTTT
d_call: NA
j_call: TRBJ1-5
v_call: TRBV7-2
cdr3_length: 15
clone_size: many

cdr3_aa: CSATPSGTSGYNEQFF
cdr3_nt: TGCAGTGCTACTCCCTCCGGGACTAGCGGTTACAATGAGCAGTTCTTC
d_call: TRBD2
j_call: TRBJ2-1
v_call: TRBV20-1
cdr3_length: 16
clone_size: many

cdr3_aa: CSASSQRAGGTGELFF
cdr3_nt: TGCAGTGCTAGTTCGCAGCGGGCCGGGGGGACCGGGGAGCTGTTTTTT
d_call: TRBD2
j_call: TRBJ2-2
v_call: TRBV20-1
cdr3_length: 16
clone_size: many

cdr3_aa: CASSSGNEQYF
cdr3_nt: TGTGCCAGCAGTTCGGGGAACGAGCAGTACTTC
d_call: NA
j_call: TRBJ2-7
v_call: TRBV6-5
cdr3_length: 11
clone_size: few

cdr3_aa: CASSLEVSVFYEQYF
cdr3_nt: TGTGCCAGCAGCTTAGAAGTTTCAGTTTTTTACGAGCAGTACTTC
d_call: NA
j_call: TRBJ2-7
v_call: TRBV7-2
cdr3_length: 15
clone_size: many

cdr3_aa: CASSSGLAEEQYF
cdr3_nt: TGTGCCAGCAGCTCCGGACTAGCGGAGGAGCAGTACTTC
d_call: TRBD2
j_call: TRBJ2-7
v_call: TRBV7-2
cdr3_length: 13
clone_size: many

cdr3_aa: CASSPWGAPSSYEQYF
cdr3_nt: TGTGCCAGCAGCCCCTGGGGAGCCCCGAGCTCCTACGAGCAGTACTTC
d_call: NA
j_call: TRBJ2-7
v_call: TRBV7-8
cdr3_length: 16
clone_size: many

cdr3_aa: CAITTDRALAKNIQYF
cdr3_nt: TGTGCCATCACCACAGACAGGGCCCTAGCCAAAAACATTCAGTACTTC
d_call: TRBD1
j_call: TRBJ2-4
v_call: TRBV10-3
cdr3_length: 16
clone_size: many

cdr3_aa: CASGQGNTIYF
cdr3_nt: TGTGCCAGCGGACAAGGAAACACCATATATTTT
d_call: NA
j_call: TRBJ1-3
v_call: TRBV12-3/TRBV12-4
cdr3_length: 11
clone_size: many

cdr3_aa: CASSTSGSSYEQYF
cdr3_nt: TGTGCCAGCAGCACTAGCGGGAGCTCCTACGAGCAGTACTTC
d_call: TRBD2
j_call: TRBJ2-7
v_call: TRBV6-5
cdr3_length: 14
clone_size: many

cdr3_aa: CASSLAGSGRANEQFF
cdr3_nt: TGTGCCAGCAGCTTAGCAGGAAGCGGGAGGGCTAATGAGCAGTTCTTC
d_call: TRBD2
j_call: TRBJ2-1
v_call: TRBV7-8
cdr3_length: 16
clone_size: NA

cdr3_aa: CASKGQGSYNSPLHF
cdr3_nt: TGTGCCAGCAAGGGACAGGGAAGCTATAATTCACCCCTCCACTTT
d_call: TRBD1
j_call: TRBJ1-6
v_call: TRBV12-3/TRBV12-4
cdr3_length: 15
clone_size: many

cdr3_aa: CASSYDPETESSPQPQHF
cdr3_nt: TGTGCCAGCAGTTACGATCCCGAGACAGAAAGTTCTCCCCAGCCCCAGCATTTT
d_call: NA
j_call: TRBJ1-5
v_call: TRBV6-2/TRBV6-3
cdr3_length: 18
clone_size: many